This T cell receptor beta chain was documented in a study of cytomegalovirus exposure and HLA in healthy donors (dated by TCRdb to between 2016 and 2019). Study-level background: In an earlier analysis of approximately 640 of the donors, 276 Gb of sequence data and some 100 million unique TCR beta sequences from about 179 million T cells were reported. Every discovery cohort repertoire had been produced on one sequencing platform. On average, roughly 200,000 unique TCR beta nucleotide sequences were sequenced per donor among 398 genotyped donors of the cohort, with around 19% of those sequences being non-productive. In the later analysis, no new phenotypic data were used to find candidate immune exposures; instead, reliance was placed on TCR beta sequences and their occurrence across donors. A later genetic analysis used genome-wide SNP genotypes for 398 of the 666 donors, treating that subset as a discovery cohort. Donor age, sex, ethnicity and CMV serostatus were compiled together with the repertoire data. The genetic ancestry cluster associated with self-reported Caucasian donors included over 65% of the 300 to 450 genotyped donors. Roughly 5 DR-DQ haplotypes were handled as single units for association and clustering, since linkage in the cohort was strong. An early release that covered several hundred HLA-typed donors contained approximately 320 gigabases of sequencing data and some 87 million unique TCR sequences. A later analysis re-analyzed previously published TCR beta repertoires from 600 to 850 donors and added high-resolution HLA genotyping to study TCR occurrence patterns. The study aimed to test whether signatures of past pathogen exposure could be identified by cataloging public T cell receptors. Besides the first cohort of roughly 660 subjects, a separate validation cohort made up of 120 different subjects was used. The study combined high-throughput TCR immunosequencing, statistical association of individual TCRs with disease status, and machine learning to predict cytomegalovirus infection status. The T cell repertoires of 700 or so subjects were profiled by immunosequencing and related to cytomegalovirus serostatus. Typing coverage differed by locus: A, B, C, DRB1 and DQB1 were typed in roughly 620-640 donors, DQA1 in about 560, DPA1 in over 600, and DPB1 in approximately 450. An earlier analysis of 587 of the donors used high-throughput TCR beta sequencing to judge whether each TCR beta V gene segment behaved as functional or pseudogenic. HLA typing included class I and class II loci at four-digit resolution. Points the paper makes about the study in general: A later genetic analysis reported fewer N-insertions in productive TCRs among donors in an Asian-associated ancestry cluster than the roughly 700-donor mean. In an earlier analysis of 587 of the donors, most TCR beta V segments were observed in productive rearrangements about 87% or about 30% of the time, broadly matching IMGT annotations. A further reported finding was that TCR beta sequences accurately predicted the HLA-A and HLA-B alleles for most subjects in the first cohort. A cluster of highly shared sequence variants was judged likely to represent a technical artifact of the sequencing pipeline. A later genetic analysis associated a missense DCLRE1C variant with V-gene and J-gene trimming of TCR beta chains, and an independent cohort replicated the association. Correlated functional status among segregating V segments might be attributable to linkage disequilibrium, but an unknown experimental factor could not be ruled out. In a later analysis, HLA-associated TCR beta chains were found to be more clonally expanded and to have lower generation probabilities than equally common non-associated chains. The cohort was sequenced for TCR beta chains only, and without alpha or paired-chain data the features that could be detected were limited. A later analysis found that TCR association rates varied across HLA loci, with DRB1 alleles showing the most associated TCRs and HLA-C alleles the fewest. Because counts were too low, about 17 rarely observed V segments, including chromosome 9 orphons, were excluded from the earlier analysis of about 500 of the donors. Immune exposure information for the cohort was limited to CMV serostatus. Across donors, most TCR sequences were observed very rarely, whereas some public TCRs were present in many individuals. A later analysis associated about 17,000 TCR beta sequences with specific HLA alleles at a false discovery rate of 0.05. Strong co-occurrence of HLA alleles, especially DR and DQ, made assigning TCR associations to individual alleles difficult. The 87-base-pair reads could not distinguish some IMGT-functional V segments, including TRBV6-2 and TRBV6-3, so those segments were excluded. Cytomegalovirus status was reported to be diagnosed by the classifier with high specificity and sensitivity in both the original and validation cohorts. A later analysis found that most CMV-associated TCR beta chains appeared HLA-restricted, with HLA associations seemingly driven largely by CMV exposure. The presence/absence analyses assumed that sequencing depth was roughly uniform across donors, and that assumption may not be true. In the study, around 150 TCR beta chains were listed as associated with cytomegalovirus. Because HLA typing was unavailable for some donors at each locus, only the typed subset was used in association tests. The authors suggested that the approach could potentially be generalized to other disease states and immunological phenotypes. According to a later analysis, parvovirus B19, influenza, CMV and Epstein-Barr virus appeared linked to several top co-occurrence clusters. In vitro tests confirmed that three of the cytomegalovirus-associated TCR beta chains recognize cytomegalovirus antigens.

V ends up 4 bases short and J 5 bases short, with an unmatched junction base count of 8. The CDR3 numbers 17 residues from cysteine through phenylalanine. Only the CDR3 region is kept as DNA, spanning 51 bases read in frame from base 1. Based on the germline V gene, the CDR1 and CDR2 sequences are MGHRA and YSYEKL. The library was prepared using the immunoSEQ multiplex PCR assay. For the multiplex PCR, a mixture combining 60 forward primers for TCR Vbeta segments and 13 reverse primers for TCR Jbeta segments was used. Amplification of the CDR3 region of rearranged TCR beta genes was performed with a multiplex PCR assay on genomic DNA. On the Illumina HiSeq System, the amplified TCR beta libraries were sequenced as 87-base-pair reads. The study's processing was this. In a later analysis, approximately 74 million unique TCR beta chains were counted across the approximately 620 repertoires, and approximately 11 million of these chains were shared by at least two donors. A nearest-neighbor algorithm error-corrected the raw reads and collapsed the reads into unique sequences, merging closely related sequences to remove PCR and sequencing errors. To assign V, D and J gene segments, CDR3 sequences were aligned to IMGT reference sequences. Each retained sequence needed at least a six-nucleotide match to both a V gene segment and a J gene segment. A rearrangement was called productive if the CDR3 had no stop codons and remained in frame with V and J, and every other rearrangement was called non-productive. Following IMGT convention, CDR3 was defined as the stretch from the second conserved V-encoded cysteine to the conserved J-encoded phenylalanine. The earlier analysis of about 530 of the donors excluded any sequence lacking an unambiguous match to a single V gene segment. In an earlier analysis of about 590 of the donors, a V segment was called functional when productive rearrangements were above 56.7%, and segregating when the standard deviation between donors exceeded 5%. A statistical classification framework was built to diagnose cytomegalovirus status from the catalog of TCR beta chain sequences. A later analysis assigned V and J genes by comparing TCR nucleotide sequences with IMGT/GENE-DB human TR gene sequences. Using the TCRdist pipeline, a later analysis assigned CDR3 sequences along with most-parsimonious VDJ recombination scenarios. A later analysis defined each TCR beta chain by its CDR3 amino acid sequence plus V-gene family, and excluded reads lacking a unique V-gene family. To address suspected cross-contamination and a sequencing artifact, a later analysis removed a few hundred highly shared, low-generation-probability nucleotide sequences. In a later analysis, a clonal expansion index for each public chain was calculated from normalized within-repertoire ranks of inferred template counts. In a later analysis, generation probabilities were computed with a VDJ recombination model fitted to out-of-frame rearrangements, and the resulting probabilities were checked against IGoR. A later analysis scored TCR-TCR, TCR-HLA and TCR-CMV co-occurrence with hypergeometric tests, applying a repertoire-size bias correction to TCR pairs. False discovery rates were estimated in a later analysis by permuting HLA or CMV assignments 20 times. In a later analysis, co-occurring TCRs were grouped using DBSCAN, with TCRdist sequence similarity added in when clustering inside HLA-allele-positive subsets. Repertoires with fewer than 30,000 or more than 120,000 public chains, plus five repertoires with anomalous nucleotide sharing, were excluded from co-occurrence clustering. The table was pulled from immuneACCESS by TCRdb, which kept in-frame rearrangements only. Such tables lose some clones; where checked, under half of the loss comes from unresolved V genes, and the rest has no known cause. V, J and clone size reflect that table, while D and trimming were determined from the DNA. The sample data list 130,000 or so clones, and more than 75% of these were observed just once. The leading ten clones occupy approximately 1.5% of the sample.

On this clone: The antigen this receptor binds is unknown. There are no base qualities to consult, and no much larger clone falls within one base.

In total, about 650 healthy bone marrow donors made up the cohort. At the time of sampling, all cohort members were nominally healthy, though unrecorded immune exposures were likely present. The donor tested CMV seronegative and was one of the 352 seronegative cohort members. Every donor gave a peripheral blood sample, and the peripheral blood mononuclear cells from that sample were used for TCR beta sequencing. Genomic DNA extraction from the blood cell samples was performed with the Qiagen DNeasy Blood Extraction Kit. The TCR sequence derives from a female donor in good health and CMV-seronegative. The sequencing input was PBMCs. The V and J genes are TRBV4-1 and TRBJ2-3; the junction holds 14 bases that match TRBD2. The CDR3 is CASSLSGLAGAGDTQYF. The DNA sequence is given as TGCGCCAGCAGCCTCTCGGGACTAGCGGGAGCTGGAGATACGCAGTATTTT.